This T cell receptor (beta chain) derives from a study of human CD4 T cells and Enterobacteriaceae. CDR1 is SGHDN, CDR2 FVKESK, per germline. Trimming took 2 bases from V and 3 from J; bases not matched to a gene: 7. The CDR3 loop spans 15 amino acids. Assay: immunoSEQ multiplex PCR; the TCRdb copy retains only in-frame clones and omits some. The data show tens of thousands of clones, approximately 78% seen once. Sorting took every CD4+ cell except CD45RA+CCR7+CD95- naive cells, reaching over 98% purity. The V gene is TRBV14, the J gene TRBJ2-7; 7 bases map to TRBD2. The source material was memory CD4+ T cells from blood. The TCR was taken from a human donor in good health. The CDR3 region has the DNA TGTGCCAGCAGCCAAAAAGCGGGGCCGATCTACGAGCAGTACTTC. It codes for CASSQKAGPIYEQYF. Variable domain in full (rest from reference TRBV14 and TRBJ2-7): EAGVTQFPSHSVIEKGQTVTLRCDPISGHDNLYWYRRVMGKEIKFLLHFVKESKQDESGMPNNRFLAERTGGTYSTLKVQPAELEDSGVYFCASSQKAGPIYEQYFGPGTRLTVT.